This TCR beta chain is from a study of T cells expressing NK-cell markers. Across the whole study: All TCR beta repertoires analysed originated from sorted CD3+CD56+NKG2C+, CD3+CD56+NKG2C- and CD3+CD56-NKG2C+ T cells. Serological testing identified most of the eight sequenced donors as HCMV-seropositive and one as seronegative.

For each CDR3 protein, TCRdb gives one entry from its re-call of the 5' RACE reads, without DNA. The sample includes 400,000 or so distinct CDR3 sequences. General study findings and limits: Similarly, these clonotypes led the CD3+CD56-NKG2C+ fraction as well in several donors.

This CDR3 spans 16 amino acids. About this clonotype: Its antigen is still unknown.

The sample taken for sequencing was blood T cells: a sorted CD56 or NKG2C T cell subset, CD4+ or CD8+ T cells, or bulk PBMC T cells (not recorded which). The rearrangement links TRBV12-3 or TRBV12-4 to TRBJ1-4; there is no DNA to check the TCRdb D call of TRBD1. This receptor was obtained from a woman between 50 and 59 years old in good health. CDR3 residues: CASSPGRWGTNEKLFF.